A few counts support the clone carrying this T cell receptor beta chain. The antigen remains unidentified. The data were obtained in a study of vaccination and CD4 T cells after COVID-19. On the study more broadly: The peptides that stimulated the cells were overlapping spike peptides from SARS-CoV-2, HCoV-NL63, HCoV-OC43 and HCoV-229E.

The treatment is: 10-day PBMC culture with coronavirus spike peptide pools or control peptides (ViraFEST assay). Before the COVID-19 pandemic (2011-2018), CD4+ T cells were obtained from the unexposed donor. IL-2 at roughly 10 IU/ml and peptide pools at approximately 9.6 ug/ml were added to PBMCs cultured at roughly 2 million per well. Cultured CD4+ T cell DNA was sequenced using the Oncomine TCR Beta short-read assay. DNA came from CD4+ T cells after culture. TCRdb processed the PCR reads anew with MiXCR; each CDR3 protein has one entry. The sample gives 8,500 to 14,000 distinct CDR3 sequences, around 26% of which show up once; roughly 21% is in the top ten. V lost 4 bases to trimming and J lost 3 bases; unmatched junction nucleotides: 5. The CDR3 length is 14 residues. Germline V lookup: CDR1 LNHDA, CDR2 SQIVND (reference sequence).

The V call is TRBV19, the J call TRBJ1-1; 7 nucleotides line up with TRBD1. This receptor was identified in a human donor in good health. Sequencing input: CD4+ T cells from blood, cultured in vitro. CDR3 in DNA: TGTGCCAGTAGTAAAGGGGACAGAGACACTGAAGCTTTCTTT. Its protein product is CASSKGDRDTEAFF.